These 18 T cell receptor beta chains originate from one sample sequenced in a study of breast tumors, draining lymph nodes, adjacent tissues. Axillary draining lymph nodes of breast cancer patients supplied the node samples. One entry per CDR3 protein, called by TCRdb with MiXCR from the multiplex PCR reads. The sample has 290,000 or so distinct CDR3 sequences, 30% to 35% seen once. The specimen was axillary lymph node tissue. The receptors come from a female donor with breast cancer. Some clones in this sample may be carry-over from other donors' samples.

The rearrangement joins TRBV6-1 to TRBJ2-7, with 12 nucleotides matching TRBD2. The CDR3 totals 13 residues. The germline V gene encodes CDR1 MNHNS and CDR2 SASEGT. Trimming cost V 10 bases and J 4 bases; bases outside gene matches: 5. The DNA for the CDR3 is TGTGCCACACTAGCGGGAGGCCCATACGAGCAGTACTTC. This translates into CATLAGGPYEQYF.

This sequence joins TRBV7-8 and TRBJ1-2; no clear D. Trimming cost V 3 bases and J 1 base, with 6 bases left between them. This CDR3 is built from 13 residues. Germline CDR1 reads SGHVS; CDR2 reads FQNEAQ. The CDR3 is CASSLVNNYGYTF. CDR3 coding DNA: TGTGCCAGCAGCTTGGTGAATAACTATGGCTACACCTTC.

Ten or more counts support this clonotype. The chain recombines TRBV6-6 with TRBJ1-2; D gene uncertain. V gave up 2 bases and J gave up 3 bases, with 16 bases separating them. Germline CDR1 reads MNHNY; CDR2 reads SVGAGI (reference sequence). This CDR3 comprises 16 residues. The CDR3 region has the DNA TGTGCCAGCAGTTACGGTCCTGAGGTGAGAGACTATGGCTACACCTTC. This codes for CASSYGPEVRDYGYTF.

Ten or more counts support this clonotype. The V gene is TRBV20-1, the J gene TRBJ2-1; TRBD1 might be the D (6 bases). The CDR3 is 14 amino acids. From germline, CDR1 is DFQATT and CDR2 SNEGSKA (reference sequence). V was shortened by 6 bases and J by 5 bases, with 17 bases between the two germline ends. CDR3 sequence: CSARSGWGHNEQFF. The CDR3 DNA sequence: TGCAGTGCCAGATCAGGGTGGGGGCACAATGAGCAGTTCTTC.

The chain couples TRBV30 to TRBJ1-5; the D is unclear. The CDR3 runs 14 residues. The ends were cut back, 4 bases at V and 3 bases at J, with 13 bases in the middle. Germline assignment: CDR1 GTSNPN and CDR2 SVGIG (reference sequence). CDR3 bases: TGTGCCTGGAACGAATGCTCGGTCAATCAGCCCCAGCATTTT. It specifies CAWNECSVNQPQHF.

A remark on this clonotype: A single base separates this from a much larger clone, so it may be a read error. This rearrangement joins TRBV19 to TRBJ2-3; TRBD2 agrees at 11 bases. Germline values: CDR1 LNHDA, CDR2 SQIVND (reference sequence). This CDR3 contains 16 residues. CDR3 region: CASSGTSGARTDTQCF. Written as DNA, the CDR3 is TGTGCCAGTTCCGGGACTAGCGGAGCCCGCACAGATACGCAGTGTTTT.

Note on this clonotype: A read error is possible here, since a much larger clone lies one base away. The rearrangement links TRBV19 to TRBJ2-1; D not resolved. Germline CDR1 LNHDA, CDR2 SQIVND (reference sequence). The CDR3 length is 15 residues. The CDR3 region has the DNA TGTGCCTGTAGTATAGACATTAGCTCCTACAATGAGCAGTTCTTC. It codes for CACSIDISSYNEQFF. Variable domain in full (rest from reference TRBV19 and TRBJ2-1): DGGITQSPKYLFRKEGQNVTLSCEQNLNHDAMYWYRQDPGQGLRLIYYSQIVNDFQKGDIAEGYSVSREKKESFPLTVTSAQKNPTAFYLCACSIDISSYNEQFFGPGTRLTVL.

This clonotype was observed many times. This chain joins TRBV15 and TRBJ1-3; D uncertain. Germline V gene lookup returns CDR1 LNHNV and CDR2 YYDKDF (reference sequence). The V and J ends lost 0 bases and 8 bases respectively, with 14 bases between them. This CDR3 region has 15 residues. In DNA form, the CDR3 reads TGTGCCACCAGCAGAGATTGGCGCAACACTCACACCATATATTTT. Residues: CATSRDWRNTHTIYF.

Ten or more counts support this clonotype. V usage is TRBV19 and J usage is TRBJ2-2, with 9 bases that match TRBD2. Trimming took 5 bases from V and 1 from J; bases not matched to a gene: 5. The CDR3 sequence is 16 residues long. From germline, CDR1 is LNHDA and CDR2 SQIVND (reference sequence). Here the CDR3 reads CASSFRLAENTGELFF. DNA of the CDR3: TGTGCCAGTAGTTTCCGACTAGCGGAGAACACCGGGGAGCTGTTTTTT.

This clonotype has only a few counts. The chain couples TRBV28 to TRBJ2-7; 10 bases are shared with TRBD1. Germline values: CDR1 MDHEN, CDR2 SYDVKM. The CDR3 is 16 residues long. After removal of 6 bases from V and 6 bases from J, the junction contained 14 bases not matched to a gene. This CDR3 is CASSKTGGAGKTEQYF. CDR3 DNA: TGTGCCAGCAGCAAGACAGGGGGCGCAGGGAAAACCGAGCAGTACTTC.

This clonotype was counted at least ten times. The chain joins TRBV20-1 to TRBJ2-7; TRBD1 aligns across 7 bases. Germline V gene sequence: CDR1 DFQATT, CDR2 SNEGSKA (reference sequence). CDR3 size: 15 residues. Germline trimming cut 3 bases from V and 0 bases from J; bases unmatched to any gene: 8. DNA for the CDR3: TGCAGTGCTAGGCGGCCGGGACAGCCCTCCTACGAGCAGTACTTC. Translated: CSARRPGQPSYEQYF.

With regard to this clonotype: This may stem from a read error, because a much larger clone lies one nucleotide away. The chain is built from TRBV11-2 and TRBJ2-1, with D perhaps matching TRBD2 (6 bases). The CDR3 consists of 13 residues. Looked up from germline, CDR1 is SGHAT and CDR2 is FQNNGV. Here the CDR3 reads CATSLPSRGEQFF. The CDR3 DNA is TGTGCCACCAGCCTCCCGTCCCGGGGGGAGCAGTTCTTC.

This clonotype has at least ten counts. V gene TRBV20-1 combines with J gene TRBJ2-7; D not resolved. There are 11 residues in the CDR3. Germline V gene sequence: CDR1 DFQATT, CDR2 SNEGSKA (reference sequence). V was trimmed by 3 bases and J by 3 bases, leaving 6 bases between them. CDR3 amino acids: CSARQDYEQYF. The CDR3 DNA reads TGCAGTGCTAGGCAGGACTACGAGCAGTACTTC.

V usage is TRBV12-2 and J usage is TRBJ2-3; the table's D call TRBD2 went unverified against the DNA. TRBV12-2 counts as a pseudogene. The CDR3 runs 16 residues. The CDR3: CASRKRLAFFPDTQYF. CDR3 coding DNA: TGTGCAAGTCGCAAACGACTAGCTTTCTTCCCAGATACGCAGTATTTT.

The V and J genes are TRBV20-1 and TRBJ2-5; D might be TRBD1 (6 bases). Trimming removed 3 bases from V and 2 bases from J, with 19 bases in between. CDR1 and CDR2 (germline): DFQATT, SNEGSKA (reference sequence). The CDR3 consists of 16 residues. Here the CDR3 reads CSASGASWGQQETQYF. CDR3 nucleotides: TGCAGTGCTAGTGGGGCTTCATGGGGACAACAAGAGACCCAGTACTTC.

In the case of this clonotype: A read error may explain this, as a much larger clone is one base away. The chain links TRBV20-1 to TRBJ2-1, with D possibly TRBD2 on 6 matching bases. Trimming left V 8 bases short and J 0 bases short, with 14 bases between. CDR3 size: 14 residues. Per the germline V gene, CDR1 is DFQATT and CDR2 is SNEGSKA (reference sequence). The CDR3 reads CSSTGEASYNEQFF. The CDR3 DNA reads as TGCAGTAGTACGGGGGAGGCCTCCTACAATGAGCAGTTCTTC.

The rearrangement joins TRBV5-8 to TRBJ2-1, with 10 positions matching TRBD1. The CDR3 length is 15 residues. V shed 4 bases and J 1 base; nucleotides not matched to a gene: 2. Germline-derived CDR1 and CDR2 are SGHTS and YDEGEE. The CDR3 sequence: CASSRDRGSYNEQFF. The DNA of the CDR3 is TGTGCCAGCAGCAGGGACAGGGGTTCCTACAATGAGCAGTTCTTC.

The sample holds many counts of this clonotype. The chain couples TRBV7-9 to TRBJ1-2; 9 bases line up with TRBD1. The length of the CDR3 is 19 residues. Trimming cost V 3 bases and J 4 bases; bases outside gene matches: 18. Looked up from germline, CDR1 is SEHNR and CDR2 is FQNEAQ (reference sequence). The CDR3 is CASSFGGGQGSFSFYGYTF. For the CDR3, the DNA is TGTGCCAGCAGCTTCGGGGGTGGACAGGGGTCCTTCTCCTTCTATGGCTACACCTTC.